This T cell receptor (beta chain) was recorded in a study of cytomegalovirus exposure and HLA in healthy donors. Notes on this clone: Its target is unknown.

The repertoire was sequenced with immunoSEQ multiplex PCR; TCRdb's copy has only in-frame clones and lacks some. The data contain fewer than 120,000 clones, roughly 88% of them singletons. Study-wide points: The study put 150 or so TCR beta chains on its list as cytomegalovirus-associated.

J was trimmed by 6 bases and V by 4 bases; bases with no gene match: 2. The CDR3 consists of 13 residues. Germline CDR1 and CDR2: LGHNA and YSLEER. The chain recombines TRBV4-3 with TRBJ2-2; 7 bases match TRBD2. The TCR originated in a woman aged 30 to 39 in good health and CMV-seropositive. Sequenced input: PBMCs. The CDR3 protein is CASSPGLPGELFF. The CDR3 DNA is TGCGCCAGCAGCCCGGGACTACCCGGGGAGCTGTTTTTT.